This T cell receptor (beta chain) derives from a study of blood T cell repertoires in COVID-19. Overall study: COVID-19 samples, acute and convalescent, were from the United States, Italy and Spain.

Losses at the gene ends were 6 bases for V and 4 bases for J; bases not matched to a gene: 10. CDR3 length: 15 residues. The germline V gene encodes CDR1 KGHSH and CDR2 LQKENI. Authors' processing steps: Amplification of reference gene primers was used by the study to estimate nucleated cell counts. Sequenced by immunoSEQ multiplex PCR; TCRdb stores in-frame clones only, minus some. The V and J calls and clone size were taken over from that table, and D and trimming were inferred from the DNA. The table lists about 110,000 clones, 84% of them singletons. The sample comprised peripheral blood. The TCR comes from a woman aged 60-75 years with acute or convalescent COVID-19. V is TRBV18 and J is TRBJ1-2, with TRBD1 matching 8 bases. The CDR3 protein is CASSPGQDALYGYTF. CDR3 DNA: TGTGCCAGCTCCCCGGGACAGGACGCGCTCTATGGCTACACCTTC.